These 25 T cell receptor beta chains came from one sample sequenced in a study of vaccination and CD4 T cells after COVID-19 (dated by TCRdb to 2022 to 2024). The treatment or condition label on this specimen signifies: roughly ten-day PBMC culture with coronavirus spike peptide pools or control peptides (ViraFEST assay). The library was made by PCR. TCRdb shows the sequencer as Illumina iSeq 100. TCR sequencing of DNA from cultured CD4+ T cells used the Oncomine TCR Beta short-read assay at the Johns Hopkins FTIC core. TCRdb's own reprocessing of the public reads used fastp at Q25 and MiXCR and kept productive beta chains. Here each entry gathers all rows of one CDR3 protein and keeps the most common genes and DNA. Here the sample has around 13,000 distinct CDR3 sequences; under 25% occur a single time. The ten largest clones add up to nearly 15% of the sample. Their recognized antigens are unknown.

The sequenced sample consisted of cultured CD4+ T cells from blood. These receptors came from a human donor with COVID-19.

This sequence joins TRBV7-2 and TRBJ2-7; 11 bases are shared with TRBD2. Trimming took 5 bases from V and 4 from J; bases not matched to a gene: 10. Germline values: CDR1 SGHTA, CDR2 FQGNSA. This CDR3 spans 16 amino acids. CDR3 in amino acids: CASSAMVAGGQYEQYF. CDR3 coding DNA: TGTGCCAGCAGCGCAATGGTAGCGGGGGGGCAGTACGAGCAGTACTTC.

This clonotype was observed a handful of times. The gene calls are TRBV4-2 and TRBJ1-3; possible D gene TRBD1, 6 bases. The CDR3 contains 15 residues. V was trimmed by 1 base and J by 4 bases, leaving 11 bases between them. CDR1 and CDR2 from the germline V gene are LGHNA and YNFKEQ. The CDR3 coding sequence is TGTGCCAGCAGCCAAGTTACGGGGGCGGGAAACACCATATATTTT. Translating gives CASSQVTGAGNTIYF.

The V gene is TRBV18, the J gene TRBJ2-2; D is undetermined. Germline CDR1 and CDR2: KGHSH and LQKENI. Deletions cut 1 base from V and 1 base from J, with 1 base between. This CDR3 contains 13 residues. The CDR3, as DNA: TGTGCCAGCTCACCACAGAACACCGGGGAGCTGTTTTTT. It encodes CASSPQNTGELFF.

The chain carries TRBV20-1 and TRBJ1-6; no definite D call. The V end lost 6 bases, the J end lost 7 bases, and 22 bases lay between the germline ends. The CDR3 spans 16 residues. Germline CDR1 is DFQATT and CDR2 is SNEGSKA (reference sequence). In DNA form, the CDR3 reads TGCAGTGCCATTAAGAGTTCGGCTTCGGGGAATTCACCCCTCCACTTT. It specifies CSAIKSSASGNSPLHF.

This clonotype came up a few times. The rearrangement links TRBV6-2 or TRBV6-3 to TRBJ2-5, with a possible D match to TRBD2 (6 bases). Germline CDR1 is MNHEY and CDR2 is SVGEGT. The CDR3 contains 13 residues. Between the trimmed V and J ends, which lost 8 bases and 5 bases, there was a span of 15 bases. Written as DNA, the CDR3 is TGTGCCAGCCGAAGACTAGGCGAGGAGACCCAGTACTTC. Amino acids: CASRRLGEETQYF.

Judged by abundance, this clonotype is medium-sized (0.01 to 0.1%). V is TRBV6-2 or TRBV6-3 and J is TRBJ1-5; D gene unclear. The ends were cut back, 8 bases at V and 3 bases at J, with 11 bases in the middle. The germline V gene has CDR1 MNHEY and CDR2 SVGEGT. This CDR3 region has 13 residues. In nucleotides, the CDR3 is TGTGCCAGCGATAGTAAAGACAATCAGCCCCAGCATTTT. As protein: CASDSKDNQPQHF.

Details on this clonotype: A read error may produce the germline difference seen at one junction end. The V call is TRBV7-2, the J call TRBJ1-6; 8 nucleotides line up with TRBD1. In germline, CDR1 is SGHTA, CDR2 FQGNSA. The CDR3 totals 19 residues. CDR3 loop: CASRYVGQAAPLNNSPPHF. In nucleotides, the CDR3 is TGTGCCAGCAGGTATGTGGGACAGGCCGCCCCACTGAATAATTCACCCCCCCACTTT.

This clonotype rates as medium-sized. This chain joins TRBV15 and TRBJ1-5; TRBD1 is a possible D gene (6 bases). V dropped 3 bases and J dropped 4 bases, with 10 bases sitting between them. Looked up from germline, CDR1 is LNHNV and CDR2 is YYDKDF (reference sequence). This CDR3 contains 14 residues. The CDR3 nucleotides read TGTGCCACCAGCAGTGTCGACAGGAATCAGCCCCAGCATTTT. Translated: CATSSVDRNQPQHF.

CDR3 residues: CSASHRVFGYNEQFF. CDR3 DNA: TGCAGTGCTAGCCACAGGGTTTTTGGATACAATGAGCAGTTCTTC. The chain joins TRBV20-1 to TRBJ2-1, with D perhaps TRBD1 (6 bases). CDR3 length: 15 amino acids. The germline V and J ends were trimmed by 3 bases and 4 bases, with 16 bases remaining between them. Germline V gives CDR1 DFQATT, CDR2 SNEGSKA (reference sequence).

This clonotype was observed a few times. V is TRBV6-2 or TRBV6-3 and J is TRBJ1-1; D possibly corresponds to TRBD1 (6 bases). The CDR3 covers 14 residues. V lost 6 bases to trimming and J lost 0 bases, with 11 bases between them. In germline, CDR1 is MNHEY, CDR2 SVGEGT. The CDR3 loop reads CASRLRQVNTEAFF. The CDR3 DNA follows: TGTGCCAGCAGATTGCGACAGGTGAACACTGAAGCTTTCTTT.

V usage is TRBV20-1 and J usage is TRBJ1-5; possible D gene TRBD1, 6 bases. Trimming removed 1 base from V and 2 bases from J, with 21 bases in between. In germline, CDR1 is DFQATT, CDR2 SNEGSKA (reference sequence). The CDR3 loop spans 18 amino acids. The CDR3 DNA is TGCAGTGCTAGAGGGAATGGTGCAGGGGCAAGGGGCAATCAGCCCCAGCATTTT. This translates into CSARGNGAGARGNQPQHF.

The rearrangement uses TRBV6-5 and TRBJ2-2; possibly TRBD1 for D (6 bases). The V end was cut by 4 bases, the J end by 7 bases, with 16 bases between. The CDR3 length is 15 residues. CDR1 MNHEY and CDR2 SVGAGI come from the germline V gene. The DNA of the CDR3 is TGTGCCAGCAGTTCGACTACAGGGTTTCACGGGGAGCTGTTTTTT. It translates to CASSSTTGFHGELFF.

This clonotype was counted a few times. The chain carries TRBV4-1 and TRBJ2-7, with TRBD2 identical over 9 bases. The V gene end was trimmed by 3 bases and the J gene end by 2 bases; junction bases not matched to a gene: 5. The CDR3 is 15 residues long. Germline V lookup: CDR1 MGHRA, CDR2 YSYEKL. CDR3 DNA sequence: TGCGCCAGCAGCCAGGGAGCGGGGGGCACCTACGAGCAGTACTTC. Translating it yields CASSQGAGGTYEQYF.

The chain employs TRBV30 and TRBJ1-2; TRBD1 is a possible D gene (5 bases). The V end was cut by 5 bases, the J end by 8 bases, with 24 bases between. The V gene's germline CDR1 is GTSNPN and CDR2 SVGIG (reference sequence). This CDR3 spans 15 amino acids. This CDR3 reads CAWDPGVEGKSGYTF. CDR3 nucleotides: TGTGCCTGGGATCCAGGAGTGGAGGGGAAGTCGGGCTACACCTTC.

This clonotype was seen more than once but under ten times. The chain uses TRBV2 and TRBJ1-2; D not certain. Trimming shortened V by 3 bases and J by 7 bases, and 15 bases separated the two germline ends. The germline CDR1 and CDR2 sequences are SNHLY and FYNNEI. CDR3 length: 14 residues. The CDR3 here is CASSDVPGFSGYTF. The CDR3 DNA is TGTGCCAGCAGTGACGTTCCGGGCTTTTCTGGCTACACCTTC.

The genes are TRBV20-1 and TRBJ1-1; no firm D call. Looked up from germline, CDR1 is DFQATT and CDR2 is SNEGSKA (reference sequence). The CDR3 runs 13 residues. V was shortened by 5 bases and J by 3 bases, with 13 bases between the two germline ends. The CDR3 region has the DNA TGCAGTGCTGCGGGCTTCTCGGACACTGAAGCTTTCTTT. Amino acids: CSAAGFSDTEAFF.

This clonotype was observed a few times. V and J are TRBV20-1 and TRBJ2-6; D may be TRBD1 (6 bases). CDR3 length: 16 amino acids. CDR1 DFQATT and CDR2 SNEGSKA come from the germline V gene (reference sequence). Trimming left V 3 bases short and J 2 bases short, with 14 bases between. CDR3 nucleotides: TGCAGTGCTAGGGCAAGCGCAGGGGCTGGGGCCAACGTCCTGACTTTC. This gives the protein CSARASAGAGANVLTF.

This clonotype appeared a few times. The rearrangement uses TRBV12-3 or TRBV12-4 and TRBJ2-7; D call uncertain. The CDR3 consists of 14 residues. The V end was cut by 6 bases, the J end by 6 bases, with 18 bases between. The CDR3 here is CASSPDPWVAEQYF. The CDR3 DNA follows: TGTGCCAGCAGCCCGGACCCCTGGGTGGCCGAGCAGTACTTC.

Relative to its sample, this clonotype is medium-sized. Here the CDR3 reads CASSESTGNQPQHF. CDR3 nucleotides: TGTGCCAGCAGTGAGTCCACGGGCAATCAGCCCCAGCATTTT. The J gene is TRBJ1-5, the V gene TRBV2; D is unclear. Trimming stripped 3 bases from V and 2 bases from J, with 8 bases between. Germline V gene lookup returns CDR1 SNHLY and CDR2 FYNNEI. This CDR3 is 14 amino acids long.

The chain recombines TRBV19 with TRBJ1-2; no definite D call. This CDR3 is 17 amino acids long. Trimming stripped 5 bases from V and 8 bases from J, with 27 bases between. CDR1 and CDR2 (germline): LNHDA, SQIVND (reference sequence). CDR3 loop: CASSRDPQSLNLQGYTF. The CDR3 nucleotides read TGTGCCAGTAGTCGCGACCCCCAGAGCCTTAACTTGCAGGGCTACACCTTC.

This clonotype came up a few times. V is TRBV28 and J is TRBJ1-4, with 7 bases fitting TRBD1. V lost 6 bases to trimming and J lost 7 bases; unmatched junction nucleotides: 11. CDR1 is MDHEN, CDR2 SYDVKM, per germline. This CDR3 has 15 amino acids. CDR3 nucleotide sequence: TGTGCCAGCAGGGTCGGACAGGCCGGGGGTGAAAAACTGTTTTTT. It yields the protein CASRVGQAGGEKLFF.

This clonotype was seen only a few times. The gene calls are TRBV19 and TRBJ1-3; D not certain. The CDR3 runs to 15 residues. The germline gives CDR1 LNHDA, CDR2 SQIVND (reference sequence). The V and J ends lost 3 bases and 0 bases respectively, with 9 bases between them. CDR3 protein: CASSIEQSSGNTIYF. The CDR3 region has the DNA TGTGCCAGTAGTATCGAACAGAGCTCTGGAAACACCATATATTTT.

This clonotype showed up just a few times. The chain employs TRBV7-2 and TRBJ2-2; D could derive from TRBD1 or TRBD2 (6 bases each). Trimming stripped 5 bases from V and 3 bases from J, with 10 bases between. This CDR3 is built from 14 residues. The germline V gene has CDR1 SGHTA and CDR2 FQGNSA. The CDR3 DNA reads TGTGCCAGCAGCCGAGGGGGGTACACCGGGGAGCTGTTTTTT. It encodes CASSRGGYTGELFF. Together with reference TRBV7-2 and TRBJ2-2, the CDR3 gives the full variable domain: GAGVSQSPSNKVTEKGKDVELRCDPISGHTALYWYRQSLGQGLEFLIYFQGNSAPDKSGLPSDRFSAERTGGSVSTLTIQRTQQEDSAVYLCASSRGGYTGELFFGEGSRLTVL.

This rearrangement joins TRBV6-1 to TRBJ2-7; D unresolved. V was clipped by 2 bases and J by 4 bases, with 3 bases between them. CDR1 MNHNS and CDR2 SASEGT come from the germline V gene. The CDR3 has 11 residues. The CDR3 DNA follows: TGTGCCAGCAGTGAACCATACGAGCAGTACTTC. It codes for CASSEPYEQYF.

The chain employs TRBV29-1 and TRBJ2-2; perhaps TRBD1 as D (6 bases). The V gene lost 6 bases and the J gene lost 6 bases, with 14 bases spanning the gap. CDR1 and CDR2 (germline): SQVTM, ANQGSEA. This CDR3 spans 13 amino acids. In nucleotides, the CDR3 is TGCAGCGTGGGTATTCCAGGGGCCGGGGAGCTGTTTTTT. It is translated as CSVGIPGAGELFF.